This TCR beta chain was captured in a study of blood T cell repertoires in COVID-19. Trimming at V came to 5 bases and at J to 5 bases, leaving 11 bases not matched to a gene. CDR3 length equals 15 residues. Germline CDR1 is SGHAT and CDR2 is FQNNGV. Repertoires were generated with immunoSEQ multiplex PCR, while TCRdb's copy carries only in-frame clones and drops some. The data contain some 490,000 clones, 88% of them singletons. The chain recombines TRBV11-2 with TRBJ2-5; 7 nucleotides align to TRBD2. This TCR came from a woman aged 60 to 75 who had recovered from COVID-19. Material: PBMCs or T cells enriched from blood (not recorded which). This CDR3 is CASSPRSGVAETQYF. The DNA of the CDR3 is TGTGCCAGCAGCCCCCGCAGCGGGGTAGCGGAGACCCAGTACTTC.